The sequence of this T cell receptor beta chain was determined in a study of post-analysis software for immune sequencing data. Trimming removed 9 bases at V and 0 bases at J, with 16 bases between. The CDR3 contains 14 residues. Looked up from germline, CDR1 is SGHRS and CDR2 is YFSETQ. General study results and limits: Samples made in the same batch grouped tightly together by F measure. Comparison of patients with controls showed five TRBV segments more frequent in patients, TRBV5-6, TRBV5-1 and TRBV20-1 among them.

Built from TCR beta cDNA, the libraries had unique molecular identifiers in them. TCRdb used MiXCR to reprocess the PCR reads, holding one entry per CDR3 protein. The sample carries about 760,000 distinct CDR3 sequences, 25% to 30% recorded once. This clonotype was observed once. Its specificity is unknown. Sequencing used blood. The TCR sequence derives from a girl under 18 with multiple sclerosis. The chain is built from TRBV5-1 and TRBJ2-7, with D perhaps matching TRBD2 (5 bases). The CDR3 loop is CANRPGSSSYEQYF. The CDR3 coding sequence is TGCGCCAACAGACCGGGGTCGAGCTCCTACGAGCAGTACTTC.